A single TCR beta chain is shown here with its context. These data come from a study of Graves' ophthalmopathy and Graves' hyperthyroidism. RNA transcripts yielded amplified TCR beta CDR3 regions. Second-round multiplex PCR came after a first-round RT-PCR that employed HTBI primers. TCRdb processed the multiplex PCR reads anew with MiXCR; each CDR3 protein has one entry. This table has almost 400,000 distinct CDR3 sequences, 15% to 20% appearing once. Those donors who had ophthalmopathy presented with moderate-to-severe activity, a CAS of ≥3, a NOSPECS of ≥4 and a duration under 3 months. V lost 4 bases and J lost 1, with 8 bases in between. The germline V gene encodes CDR1 MNHNS and CDR2 SASEGT. This CDR3 contains 14 residues.

Sequences were obtained from peripheral blood. The sequence was collected from a woman aged 18-29 years with Graves' ophthalmopathy. The rearrangement uses TRBV6-1 and TRBJ1-5; D is possibly TRBD1 (6 bases). The CDR3 DNA reads as TGTGCCAGCAGTGGGACAGAAAGCAATCAGCCCCAGCATTTT. Amino acids: CASSGTESNQPQHF.